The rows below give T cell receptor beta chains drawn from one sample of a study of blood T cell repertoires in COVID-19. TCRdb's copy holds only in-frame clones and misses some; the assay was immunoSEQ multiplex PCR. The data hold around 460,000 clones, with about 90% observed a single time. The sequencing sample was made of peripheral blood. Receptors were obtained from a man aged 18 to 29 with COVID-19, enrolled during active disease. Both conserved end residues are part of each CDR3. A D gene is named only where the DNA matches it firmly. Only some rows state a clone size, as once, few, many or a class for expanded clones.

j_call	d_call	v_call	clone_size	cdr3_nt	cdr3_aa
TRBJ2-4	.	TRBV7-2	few	TGTGCCAGCAGCTTAATAGGCTCGGGGGCCAAAAACATTCAGTACTTC	CASSLIGSGAKNIQYF
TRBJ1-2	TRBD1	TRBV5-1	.	TGCGCCAGCAGCGAAGGACAGGGAAACGGCTACACCTTC	CASSEGQGNGYTF
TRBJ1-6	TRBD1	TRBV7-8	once	TGTGCCAGCAGCTTAGTTGGTCTTGGGGACAGCGATAATTCACCCCTCCACTTT	CASSLVGLGDSDNSPLHF
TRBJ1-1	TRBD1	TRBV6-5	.	TGTGCCAGCAGAAAAAGGACAGGGGGCTTTCCTGAAGCTTTCTTT	CASRKRTGGFPEAFF
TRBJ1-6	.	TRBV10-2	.	TGCGCCAGCAGTGAGTCGAGGAGCTCCTATAATTCACCCCTCCACTTT	CASSESRSSYNSPLHF
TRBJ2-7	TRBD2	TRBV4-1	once	TGCGCCAGCAGCCAAGATAGCGGGAGTACCTACGAGCAGTACTTC	CASSQDSGSTYEQYF
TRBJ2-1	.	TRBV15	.	TGTGCCACCAGCCCCCCCCCTAGCAATGAGCAGTTCTTC	CATSPPPSNEQFF
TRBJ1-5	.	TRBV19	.	TGTGCCAGTAGTATATTTGGAGATAGCAATCAGCCCCAGCATTTT	CASSIFGDSNQPQHF
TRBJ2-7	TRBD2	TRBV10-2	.	TGCGCCACCAAGGCCGGGACTAGCGGCTACGAGCAGTACTTC	CATKAGTSGYEQYF
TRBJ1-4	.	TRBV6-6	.	TGTGCCAGCAGTTACTCGAGGTGGCAGTCTAATGAAAAACTGTTTTTT	CASSYSRWQSNEKLFF
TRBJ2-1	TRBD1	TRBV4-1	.	TGCGCCAGCAGCCAGCTACAGGGGCTGGACAATGAGCAGTTCTTC	CASSQLQGLDNEQFF
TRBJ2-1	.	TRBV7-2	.	TGTGCCAGCAACCGGACACCACTTTTGGGGAATGAGCAGTTCTTC	CASNRTPLLGNEQFF
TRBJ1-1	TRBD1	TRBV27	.	TGTGCCAGCAGTTTATCGGCAGGGGGGAACACTGAAGCTTTCTTT	CASSLSAGGNTEAFF
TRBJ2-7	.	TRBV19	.	TGTGCCAGTAGTTCGGCAGGGAATGTGGACGAGCAGTACTTC	CASSSAGNVDEQYF
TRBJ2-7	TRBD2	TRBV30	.	TGTGCCTGGATGTGGGCTAGCGGAAACTACGAGCAGTACTTC	CAWMWASGNYEQYF
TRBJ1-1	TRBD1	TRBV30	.	TGTGCCTCGGACAGGGGGAATATAATGAACACTGAAGCTTTCTTT	CASDRGNIMNTEAFF
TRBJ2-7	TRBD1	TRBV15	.	TGTGCCACCAGCAGAGATGGGACAGCTCCTCGGGAGCAGTACTTC	CATSRDGTAPREQYF
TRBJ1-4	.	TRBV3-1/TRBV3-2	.	TGTGCCAGCAGCCAAGTATTCCAGGAAACGGGAGAAAAACTGTTTTTT	CASSQVFQETGEKLFF
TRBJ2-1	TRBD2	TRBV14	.	TGTGCCAGCAGCCACCCCGGGGGACTAGCGGGAGGGCAAGTCAGGAATGAGCAGTTCTTC	CASSHPGGLAGGQVRNEQFF
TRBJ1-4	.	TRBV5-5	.	TGTGCCAGCAGCACCAGGCCAAGGGGTAATGAAAAACTGTTTTTT	CASSTRPRGNEKLFF
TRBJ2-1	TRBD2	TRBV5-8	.	TGTGCCAGCAGCTTAGGTCCAGCGGGGGGACACTCCTACAATGAGCAGTTCTTC	CASSLGPAGGHSYNEQFF
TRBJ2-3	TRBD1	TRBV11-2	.	TGTGCCAGCAGCTCACGGACAGGGAACACAGATACGCAGTATTTT	CASSSRTGNTDTQYF
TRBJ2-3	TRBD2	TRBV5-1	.	TGCGCCAGCAGGTCCGGGGGGGCCACAGATACGCAGTATTTT	CASRSGGATDTQYF
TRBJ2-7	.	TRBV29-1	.	TGCAGCGTTGGGTCGGGGGACTCCTACGAGCAGTACTTC	CSVGSGDSYEQYF
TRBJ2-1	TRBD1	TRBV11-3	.	TGTGCCAGCAGCTCCGAACAGGGGAAGGTTCAGTTCTTC	CASSSEQGKVQFF
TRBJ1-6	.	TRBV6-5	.	TGTGCCAGCAGGGAGGATCCCACCTATAATTCACCCCTCCACTTT	CASREDPTYNSPLHF
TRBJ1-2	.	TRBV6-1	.	TGTGCCAGCAGTGAAGAACCGAGTAGGGGGTATGGCTACACCTTC	CASSEEPSRGYGYTF
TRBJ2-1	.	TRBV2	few	TGTGCCAGCAGCCCCATAACAGCCACTGGGGAGCAGTTCTTC	CASSPITATGEQFF
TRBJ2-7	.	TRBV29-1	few	TGCAGCGTTAAAAAGGACACCAGCTCCTACGAGCAGTACTTC	CSVKKDTSSYEQYF
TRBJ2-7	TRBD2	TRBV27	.	TGTGCCAGCAGTTCCCCTGCGGGAGTTCCCGAGCAGTACTTC	CASSSPAGVPEQYF
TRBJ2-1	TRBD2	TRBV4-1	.	TGCGCCAGCAGCCAAGAACAACTAGCGGGGGCCTGGTGGAATGAGCAGTTCTTC	CASSQEQLAGAWWNEQFF
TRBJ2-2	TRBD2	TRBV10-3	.	TGTGCCACCTTAGGGGGACTAGCGGGGGGCGACACCGGGGAGCTGTTTTTT	CATLGGLAGGDTGELFF
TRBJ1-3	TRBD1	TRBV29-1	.	TGCAGCGCCCTAGGGACAGGGAGCGACACCATATATTTT	CSALGTGSDTIYF
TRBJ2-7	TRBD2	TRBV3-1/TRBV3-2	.	TGTGCCAGCAGCCCGAGACTAGCGGGAGACGAGCAGTACTTC	CASSPRLAGDEQYF
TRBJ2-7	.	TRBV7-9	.	TGTGCCAGCAGCTTTGAAGACAGGAATTACGAGCAGTACTTC	CASSFEDRNYEQYF